The next 22 T cell receptor beta chains were all read from a single sample in a study of shared clonotypes between healthy human individuals. Sequencing used immunoSEQ multiplex PCR; TCRdb keeps in-frame clones, though not all of them. Of some 2,400,000 clones in the sample, almost 96% were seen once. Input material: naive CD4+ T cells sorted from blood. Subset described: CD45RA+ positively selected. The receptors were sampled from a man younger than 35 in good health.

The chain joins TRBV7-9 to TRBJ1-5; 7 positions match TRBD1. Trimming at V came to 2 bases and at J to 3 bases, leaving 4 bases not matched to a gene. There are 15 residues in the CDR3. Germline loops: CDR1 SEHNR, CDR2 FQNEAQ (reference sequence). CDR3 nucleotide sequence: TGTGCCAGCAGCTTAACGGGACAGCTCAATCAGCCCCAGCATTTT. It is translated as CASSLTGQLNQPQHF.

The gene calls are TRBV7-9 and TRBJ1-5; the match to TRBD1 covers 8 bases. V lost 5 bases and J lost 7; bases outside the gene matches: 7. The germline V gene has CDR1 SEHNR and CDR2 FQNEAQ (reference sequence). The CDR3 is 14 amino acids. CDR3 sequence reads: CASSPGTGGQPQHF. The CDR3 DNA sequence: TGTGCCAGCAGCCCCGGGACAGGAGGGCAGCCCCAGCATTTT.

The chain links TRBV7-6 to TRBJ2-5, with 9 bases that match TRBD2. This CDR3 contains 13 residues. Germline CDR1 reads SGHVS; CDR2 reads FNYEAQ. After removal of 4 bases from V and 5 bases from J, the junction contained 2 bases not matched to a gene. DNA for the CDR3: TGTGCCAGCAGCTGGCGGGGGGGGGAGACCCAGTACTTC. This translates into CASSWRGGETQYF.

This chain uses TRBV5-1 with TRBJ2-3; the match to TRBD2 covers 11 bases. From germline, CDR1 is SGHRS and CDR2 YFSETQ. CDR3 length: 17 residues. V was clipped by 1 base and J by 0 bases; unmatched bases: 4. This CDR3 is CASSLMASGGSTDTQYF. The CDR3 coding sequence is TGCGCCAGCAGCTTGATGGCTAGCGGGGGGAGCACAGATACGCAGTATTTT. The full variable domain, rest sourced from reference TRBV5-1 and TRBJ2-3, is KAGVTQTPRYLIKTRGQQVTLSCSPISGHRSVSWYQQTPGQGLQFLFEYFSETQRNKGNFPGRFSGRQFSNSRSEMNVSTLELGDSALYLCASSLMASGGSTDTQYFGPGTRLTVL.

For the CDR3, the DNA is TGTGCTAGTGGACTCACGGGACTAGCGGGAAAAGAGACCCAGTACTTC. Its translation: CASGLTGLAGKETQYF. This chain uses TRBV12-5 with TRBJ2-5, with 13 nucleotides matching TRBD2. There are 16 residues in the CDR3. V lost 6 bases, J lost 3 bases, and 7 bases stayed unmatched. The germline V gene encodes CDR1 LGHNT and CDR2 FRNRAP.

V is TRBV30 and J is TRBJ2-2; the D gene is possibly TRBD1 (6 bases). Trimming removed 8 bases from V and 1 base from J, with 14 bases in between. Germline V CDR1 and CDR2: GTSNPN, SVGIG (reference sequence). CDR3 size: 14 residues. CDR3 coding DNA: TGTGCCGGAACACAGGGAAAGAACACCGGGGAGCTGTTTTTT. Protein product: CAGTQGKNTGELFF.

This sequence joins TRBV30 and TRBJ1-5, with D maybe TRBD1 (6 bases). The germline V gene has CDR1 GTSNPN and CDR2 SVGIG (reference sequence). Trimming removed 1 base at V and 2 bases at J, with 15 bases between. The CDR3 extends over 16 amino acids. CDR3 nucleotide sequence: TGTGCCTGGAGTGAACAGGGTGGGGTCGGCAATCAGCCCCAGCATTTT. This gives the protein CAWSEQGGVGNQPQHF. The full variable domain, completed using reference TRBV30 and TRBJ1-5, is SQTIHQWPATLVQPVGSPLSLECTVEGTSNPNLYWYRQAAGRGLQLLFYSVGIGQISSEVPQNLSASRPQDRQFILSSKKLLLSDSGFYLCAWSEQGGVGNQPQHFGDGTRLSIL.

CDR3 sequence (DNA): TGTGCCAGCAGCGACGACGGCAGGGGGGGTTACGAGCAGTACTTC. This translates into CASSDDGRGGYEQYF. The chain is built from TRBV7-2 and TRBJ2-7; either TRBD1 or TRBD2 may supply D (7 bases each). V gave up 5 bases and J gave up 4 bases, with 18 bases separating them. This CDR3 contains 15 residues. Per the germline V gene, CDR1 is SGHTA and CDR2 is FQGNSA.

The chain carries TRBV30 and TRBJ2-7; D not certain. The CDR3 spans 13 residues. Germline V gives CDR1 GTSNPN, CDR2 SVGIG (reference sequence). Trimming cost V 2 bases and J 3 bases, with 11 bases left between them. The CDR3 sequence is CAWSPPGDYEQYF. The DNA of the CDR3 is TGTGCCTGGAGTCCCCCTGGTGACTACGAGCAGTACTTC.

The chain combines TRBV9 with TRBJ1-6; D is unclear. This CDR3 is 14 amino acids long. CDR1 is SGDLS and CDR2 is YYNGEE in the germline V gene. V lost 2 bases and J 5 bases, leaving 8 bases between the germline ends. CDR3 in DNA: TGTGCCAGCAGCGTGACAATTAATAATTCACCCCTCCACTTT. It yields the protein CASSVTINNSPLHF. The variable domain in full, with the rest retrieved from reference TRBV9 and TRBJ1-6, is DSGVTQTPKHLITATGQRVTLRCSPRSGDLSVYWYQQSLDQGLQFLIQYYNGEERAKGNILERFSAQQFPDLHSELNLSSLELGDSALYFCASSVTINNSPLHFGNGTRLTVT.

The gene calls are TRBV5-1 and TRBJ1-4, with 7 bases matching TRBD1. V shed 0 bases and J 4 bases; nucleotides not matched to a gene: 6. Germline lookup yields CDR1 SGHRS and CDR2 YFSETQ. This CDR3 spans 16 amino acids. CDR3 amino acids: CASSLGLGQINEKLFF. The CDR3, as DNA: TGCGCCAGCAGCTTGGGGCTGGGACAGATTAATGAAAAACTGTTTTTT.

V gene TRBV7-8 combines with J gene TRBJ2-7; D perhaps matches TRBD1 (5 bases). Germline CDR1 and CDR2: SGHVS and FQNEAQ. CDR3 length: 13 residues. V was shortened by 4 bases and J by 6 bases, with 13 bases between the two germline ends. Written as DNA, the CDR3 is TGTGCCAGCAGCTCAGGGTCACAAGGCGAGCAGTACTTC. This sequence encodes CASSSGSQGEQYF.

V usage is TRBV9 and J usage is TRBJ2-1; 10 positions match TRBD2. This CDR3 is 15 amino acids long. V shed 0 bases and J 6 bases; nucleotides not matched to a gene: 3. Germline-derived CDR1 and CDR2 are SGDLS and YYNGEE. The CDR3 nucleotides are TGTGCCAGCAGCGTAGGTAGCGGGAGGACCAATGAGCAGTTCTTC. It is translated as CASSVGSGRTNEQFF.

The rearrangement joins TRBV7-2 to TRBJ2-7; D call uncertain. The CDR3 runs 13 residues. V was pared by 5 bases and J by 2 bases, with 10 bases between. The germline V gene encodes CDR1 SGHTA and CDR2 FQGNSA. The CDR3 DNA is TGTGCCAGCAGCCCCCGAGAGCCCTACGAGCAGTACTTC. It codes for CASSPREPYEQYF.

The rearrangement links TRBV10-3 to TRBJ2-1, with TRBD2 matching over 8 bases. Germline CDR1 ENHRY, CDR2 SYGVKD. V lost 2 bases to trimming and J lost 5 bases; unmatched junction nucleotides: 5. The CDR3 runs 15 residues. CDR3 bases: TGTGCCATCAGTGAGGGACTAGCAGCCAACAATGAGCAGTTCTTC. Translating gives CAISEGLAANNEQFF.

V is TRBV5-1 and J is TRBJ2-7; TRBD2 aligns across 7 bases. Germline CDR1 and CDR2: SGHRS and YFSETQ. V shed 0 bases, J shed 5 bases, and the junction held 11 bases outside the gene matches. The CDR3 spans 16 residues. CDR3 in amino acids: CASSLASGWGSHEQYF. CDR3 DNA sequence: TGCGCCAGCAGCTTGGCTAGCGGTTGGGGGTCCCACGAGCAGTACTTC.

J is TRBJ1-6 and V is TRBV5-1, with a tentative D call TRBD1 (5 bases). The CDR3 spans 15 residues. Germline CDR1 SGHRS, CDR2 YFSETQ. V shed 0 bases and J shed 7 bases, with 11 bases lying between them. For the CDR3, the DNA is TGCGCCAGCAGCTTGGATTCAGGGACCAATTCACCCCTCCACTTT. It specifies CASSLDSGTNSPLHF.

J is TRBJ2-7 and V is TRBV30; no firm D call. The CDR3 has 13 residues. Trimming pared 4 bases from V and 2 bases from J, leaving 12 bases between. Germline V CDR1 and CDR2: GTSNPN, SVGIG (reference sequence). The CDR3 is CAWNPGPTYEQYF. The CDR3 DNA is TGTGCCTGGAATCCCGGACCAACCTACGAGCAGTACTTC.

V and J are TRBV19 and TRBJ2-4, with 7 bases identical to TRBD1. The V gene's germline CDR1 is LNHDA and CDR2 SQIVND (reference sequence). The CDR3 spans 15 residues. The ends lost 7 bases at V and 0 bases at J; junction bases unmatched: 6. The CDR3 reads CASTTGVEAKNIQYF. CDR3 coding DNA: TGTGCCAGTACTACAGGGGTAGAAGCCAAAAACATTCAGTACTTC.

The chain carries TRBV2 and TRBJ1-5; D possibly corresponds to TRBD1 (6 bases). The germline V and J ends were trimmed by 8 bases and 0 bases, with 14 bases remaining between them. Germline loops: CDR1 SNHLY, CDR2 FYNNEI. The CDR3 runs 15 residues. The CDR3 DNA follows: TGTGCCAGCCTCAGGAACAGGGATAGCAATCAGCCCCAGCATTTT. This codes for CASLRNRDSNQPQHF.

The sample holds a few counts of this clone. The V and J genes are TRBV10-3 and TRBJ1-1; D is perhaps TRBD1 (6 bases). The CDR3 is 13 residues long. Trimming took 4 bases from V and 3 from J, leaving 9 bases between them. Germline V gene lookup returns CDR1 ENHRY and CDR2 SYGVKD. The CDR3 loop reads CAISGGADTEAFF. The CDR3 coding sequence is TGTGCCATCAGTGGGGGGGCGGACACTGAAGCTTTCTTT.

V gene TRBV9 combines with J gene TRBJ2-7; D not resolved. V dropped 4 bases and J dropped 1 base, with 12 bases sitting between them. This CDR3 region has 14 residues. Looked up from germline, CDR1 is SGDLS and CDR2 is YYNGEE. CDR3 in amino acids: CASSPAGHSYEQYF. The CDR3 coding sequence is TGTGCCAGCAGCCCCGCTGGGCATTCCTACGAGCAGTACTTC.